A selection of T cell receptor beta chains follows, all from one sample in a study of cytomegalovirus exposure and HLA in healthy donors. Sequenced by immunoSEQ multiplex PCR; TCRdb stores in-frame clones only, minus some. The sample yields a few hundred thousand clones, around 80% seen once. The source material was PBMCs. All receptors derive from a man aged 35-49 years in good health and CMV-seronegative. The CDR3 runs from the conserved cysteine through the conserved F or W. D genes are given only for firm matches. Expanded clones get a size class; other rows say once, few or many, or leave the size out.

j_gene	abundance	d_gene	v_gene	CDR3nt	CDR3aa
TRBJ1-2	-	-	TRBV2	TGTGCCAGTACGGTCAACTATGGCTACACCTTC	CASTVNYGYTF
TRBJ2-3	-	TRBD2	TRBV28	TGTGCCAGCAGCACTCGACAGCGGGGGTTCACAGATACGCAGTATTTT	CASSTRQRGFTDTQYF
TRBJ2-7	-	TRBD2	TRBV4-1	TGCGCCAGCAGCCAAGAACCCATTGGGGGGGTCGGCGAGCAGTACTTC	CASSQEPIGGVGEQYF
TRBJ2-6	-	TRBD1	TRBV7-8	TGTGCCAGCAGCTTAAAATGGACAGGGATTCCTGGGGCCAACGTCCTGACTTTC	CASSLKWTGIPGANVLTF
TRBJ1-1	-	-	TRBV10-1	TGCGCCAGCAGTGAAGGCAGGGCGGCTGAAGCTTTCTTT	CASSEGRAAEAFF
TRBJ1-1	-	-	TRBV9	TGTGCCAGCAGCGTGTTCCCGGACAGTGAAGCTTTCTTT	CASSVFPDSEAFF
TRBJ1-1	-	TRBD1	TRBV7-9	TGTGCCAGCAGCTGGAGGGGGCAAGGCACTGAAGCTTTCTTT	CASSWRGQGTEAFF
TRBJ2-7	-	TRBD2	TRBV4-1	TGCGCCAGCAGCCCCATCGATGGGGCGCGGAGACTAGCGGGAGCCCCCTACGAGCAGTACTTC	CASSPIDGARRLAGAPYEQYF
TRBJ1-1	-	TRBD1	TRBV19	TGTGCCAGTAGTGTACAGGGGACGGAACTTTCGGAAGCTTTCTTT	CASSVQGTELSEAFF
TRBJ2-7	once	TRBD1	TRBV10-2	TGCGCCAGCCGACAGGGACAGGGGGCCCTCTACGAGCAGTACTTC	CASRQGQGALYEQYF
TRBJ2-1	-	TRBD2	TRBV7-8	TGTGCCAGCAGCCCCCAGCCAAGCGGGGGGGCCAATGAGCAGTTCTTC	CASSPQPSGGANEQFF
TRBJ1-1	-	-	TRBV7-3	TGTGCCAGCAGAGGGGCGCTGAACACTGAAGCTTTCTTT	CASRGALNTEAFF
TRBJ2-2	few	TRBD1	TRBV19	TGTGCCAGTAGTATAGTAAACAGGGGGACCGGGGAGCTGTTTTTT	CASSIVNRGTGELFF
TRBJ2-2	once	-	TRBV28	TGTGCCAGCAGTTCGACAGACACCGGGGAGCTGTTTTTT	CASSSTDTGELFF
TRBJ2-1	few	TRBD2	TRBV7-3	TGTGCCAGCGGGTTAACGGGACTACCTAATGAGCAGTTCTTC	CASGLTGLPNEQFF
TRBJ2-4	-	TRBD2	TRBV10-3	TGTGCCATCAGCCCCGGGACTAATGAGAACATTCAGTACTTC	CAISPGTNENIQYF
TRBJ1-2	-	-	TRBV5-1	TGCGCCAGCAGCTTTGAAAGGGGATCGGATGGCTACACCTTC	CASSFERGSDGYTF
TRBJ1-5	-	-	TRBV6-1	TGTGCCACCCTCTTGGGGGCCGGTCAGCCCCAGCATTTT	CATLLGAGQPQHF
TRBJ2-5	-	TRBD2	TRBV7-6	TGTGCCAGCAGCTTAACGGGGTACGGGGGGAGAGAGACCCAGTACTTC	CASSLTGYGGRETQYF
TRBJ1-5	few	-	TRBV28	TGTGCCAGCAGTCTTGACGGGGTAAGGAATCAGCCCCAGCATTTT	CASSLDGVRNQPQHF
TRBJ2-2	-	-	TRBV4-1	TGCGCCAGCAGCCAACTCACAGTGACCGGGGAGCTGTTTTTT	CASSQLTVTGELFF
TRBJ1-2	-	TRBD1	TRBV7-8	TGTGCCAGCAGCTCTACCCGGACAGGGTTTCGGTATGGCTACACCTTC	CASSSTRTGFRYGYTF
TRBJ2-1	-	-	TRBV2	TGTGCCAGCAGGGTAGGGAGCAGCTCCTACAATGAGCAGTTCTTC	CASRVGSSSYNEQFF
TRBJ2-5	-	TRBD2	TRBV5-1	TGCGCCAGCAGCTTGCCAGCGGGAGTTCAAGAGACCCAGTACTTC	CASSLPAGVQETQYF
TRBJ2-7	-	-	TRBV6-5	TGTGCCAGCAGTTACACCGGGAGTTACTACGAGCAGTACTTC	CASSYTGSYYEQYF
TRBJ1-4	-	-	TRBV4-3	TGCGCCAGCAGCCAGAGCTCGTGGGGGAGGGAAAAACTGTTTTTT	CASSQSSWGREKLFF
TRBJ2-7	-	-	TRBV5-1	TGCGCCAGCAGCTTGGGCGACAGGGAAGGGGGGGAGCAGTACTTC	CASSLGDREGGEQYF
TRBJ1-2	-	-	TRBV9	TGTGCCAGCAGCCCCCGTCAGGGTAGCTATGGCTACACCTTC	CASSPRQGSYGYTF
TRBJ1-6	-	-	TRBV6-5	TGTGCCAGCACCACCCTGGGGGGTCTTAATTCACCCCTCCACTTT	CASTTLGGLNSPLHF
TRBJ2-7	-	-	TRBV30	TGTGCCTGGGGCTTCTCCTACGAGCAGTACTTC	CAWGFSYEQYF
TRBJ2-1	-	-	TRBV9	TGTGCCAGCAGCGGAACTAGAAGGGCCTACAATGAGCAGTTCTTC	CASSGTRRAYNEQFF
TRBJ1-2	few	-	TRBV4-1	TGCGCCAGCAGCCAAGATCCCACAGGAACTTATGGCTACACCTTC	CASSQDPTGTYGYTF
TRBJ2-7	-	TRBD1	TRBV2	TGTGCCAGCAGTGAAACGGGACAGGCTTTAGTCGAGCAGTACTTC	CASSETGQALVEQYF
TRBJ2-6	-	-	TRBV19	TGTGCCAGTAGTATATCGGGGGCCAACGTCCTGACTTTC	CASSISGANVLTF
TRBJ1-6	-	-	TRBV7-9	TGTGCCAGCAGCTCCAATTATTCACCCCTCCACTTT	CASSSNYSPLHF
TRBJ1-1	-	TRBD1	TRBV7-2	TGTGCCACCAAGGGACAGGGTGGATTGGGGGGAATATCTTTCTTT	CATKGQGGLGGISFF
TRBJ2-7	-	-	TRBV10-3	TGTGCCATCAGTGAGTTAACACGGACTTACGAGCAGTACTTC	CAISELTRTYEQYF
TRBJ2-1	-	TRBD2	TRBV9	TGTGCCAGCAGCGTAGGTCCGGGACTAGCATTAGACAATGAGCAGTTCTTC	CASSVGPGLALDNEQFF
TRBJ2-1	-	TRBD2	TRBV30	TGTGCCTGGGTGGGGGGGACTAGACCTGCGAATGAGCAGTTCTTC	CAWVGGTRPANEQFF
TRBJ2-7	-	-	TRBV5-4	TGTGCCAGCAGCCCCAGAGGAGCGGAGTACGAGCAGTACTTC	CASSPRGAEYEQYF
TRBJ2-6	once	TRBD1	TRBV18	TGTGCCAGCTCACCAAACAGGGGGCACTCTGGGGCCAACGTCCTGACTTTC	CASSPNRGHSGANVLTF
TRBJ1-2	few	-	TRBV6-1	TGTGCCAGCAGTGAAGGTAGAGGGATGGATGGCTACACCTTC	CASSEGRGMDGYTF
TRBJ1-4	-	-	TRBV18	TGTGCCAGCTCGAACGGTAATGAAAAGCTGTTTTTT	CASSNGNEKLFF
TRBJ2-7	once	TRBD2	TRBV27	TGTGCCAGCAGGCCGCCGGGAGTAGCGGGAGGCGAGCAGTACTTC	CASRPPGVAGGEQYF
TRBJ2-2	-	TRBD2	TRBV7-3	TGTGCCAGCAGCTCCCGGACTAGCGGTTTATCAAGAAGCACCGGGGAGCTGTTTTTT	CASSSRTSGLSRSTGELFF
TRBJ1-6	few	-	TRBV4-3	TGCGCCAGCAGCCAATCCGGGACTCCTTATAATTCACCCCTCCACTTT	CASSQSGTPYNSPLHF
TRBJ1-5	-	-	TRBV5-8	TGTGCCAGCAGCTTGCACAGGGATCAGCCCCAGCATTTT	CASSLHRDQPQHF
TRBJ1-2	-	-	TRBV29-1	TGCAGCGTTGGTGGGGGCCGCAACTATGGCTACACCTTC	CSVGGGRNYGYTF
TRBJ2-7	-	TRBD1	TRBV5-6	TGTGCCAGCAGCAACTACACAGGGGACCCCTCCTACGAGCAGTACTTC	CASSNYTGDPSYEQYF
TRBJ2-5	once	-	TRBV19	TGTGCCAGTAGTATAACTAGGAAACAAGAGACCCAGTACTTC	CASSITRKQETQYF
TRBJ2-3	-	-	TRBV7-3	TGTGCCAGCACCAACCCAGGGCAGGGGACAGATACGCAGTATTTT	CASTNPGQGTDTQYF
TRBJ1-5	-	-	TRBV19	TGTGCCAGTAGTTCCCTCGAGAGGCCCCAGCATTTT	CASSSLERPQHF
TRBJ2-7	-	TRBD2	TRBV4-1	TGCGCCAGCAGCCCCGCGGGACTAGAATACGAGCAGTACTTC	CASSPAGLEYEQYF
TRBJ2-7	-	TRBD2	TRBV14	TGTGCCAGCAGCCATTGGCCGGCTAGCGGGAGGGAAGACGAGCAGTACTTC	CASSHWPASGREDEQYF
TRBJ2-7	-	-	TRBV12-2	TGTGCAAGTCGCTCCGACTCCCCCGGGACAGGCCACTACGAGCAGTACTTC	CASRSDSPGTGHYEQYF
TRBJ2-7	-	-	TRBV18	TGTGCCAGCTCACCGGACAGTTCGGGCGAGCAGTACTTC	CASSPDSSGEQYF
TRBJ2-1	-	TRBD1	TRBV18	TGTGCCAGCTCACCCCAGGACAGGGCGAATGAGCAGTTCTTC	CASSPQDRANEQFF
TRBJ2-3	many	TRBD2	TRBV7-9	TGTGCCAGCAGCTTAGGTGCGGGGGGGCTCGTAGATACGCAGTATTTT	CASSLGAGGLVDTQYF
TRBJ2-7	-	TRBD2	TRBV28	TGTGCCAGCAGTTTGAGTGGCGCGGGAGGGGCCCACGAGCAGTACTTC	CASSLSGAGGAHEQYF